The clone carrying this T cell receptor beta chain has at least ten counts. The antigen is not known. How the authors handled the data: A papillary thyroid cancer distant-metastasis classifier was built from CDR3 differences across clinicopathological groups. TCRdb re-called clones from the PCR reads using MiXCR. Clone size and V and J calls follow TCRdb, not the original study. The data hold around 70,000 clones, with roughly 18% observed a single time. Thyroid surgery was preceded by no treatment in any patient. This sample is part of a study of metastatic and nonmetastatic thyroid tumors. As for the study in general: The comparison covered peripheral blood and tumor or nodule tissue in malignant and benign thyroid patients. General study findings and limits: Reports indicated that malignant thyroid tumors showed significantly higher TCR beta diversity than benign nodules did, in blood and tumor.

The CDR3 is 15 residues long. Germline lookup yields CDR1 LNHDA and CDR2 SQIVND (reference sequence). V lost 3 bases and J lost 3; bases outside the gene matches: 4. The TCR comes from a female donor with papillary thyroid cancer or a benign thyroid nodule (not recorded which). Some clones in this sample may be carry-over from other donors' samples. This chain links TRBV19 with TRBJ2-3; TRBD2 matches at 9 bases. Sequenced input: blood. The CDR3 protein is CASSMLAGNTDTQYF. The CDR3 DNA sequence: TGTGCCAGTAGTATGCTAGCGGGAAATACAGATACGCAGTATTTT.